These 13 T cell receptor beta chains were sequenced from one sample in a study of circulating and synovial CD4+ cells in juvenile arthritis. Sequencing used immunoSEQ multiplex PCR; TCRdb keeps in-frame clones, though not all of them. The data hold more than 13,000 clones, with around 80% observed a single time. The sequenced material came from CD4+ T cells from synovial fluid. Receptor source: a human patient with juvenile idiopathic arthritis. Some clones in this sample may be carry-over from other donors' samples.

The chain links TRBV30 to TRBJ1-1; 9 bases align to TRBD1. Looked up from germline, CDR1 is GTSNPN and CDR2 is SVGIG (reference sequence). V shed 3 bases and J 3 bases; nucleotides not matched to a gene: 2. This CDR3 has 13 residues. Here the CDR3 reads CAWRGQGYTEAFF. CDR3 nucleotide sequence: TGTGCCTGGAGGGGACAGGGATACACTGAAGCTTTCTTT.

The genes are TRBV9 and TRBJ2-5; 15 bases match TRBD2. The V gene end was trimmed by 3 bases and the J gene end by 4 bases; junction bases not matched to a gene: 1. In germline, CDR1 is SGDLS, CDR2 YYNGEE. CDR3 length equals 15 residues. The CDR3 DNA reads as TGTGCCAGCAGCGGGGGACTAGCGGGGGGAGAGACCCAGTACTTC. Residues: CASSGGLAGGETQYF.

This clone was seen a handful of times. V usage is TRBV20-1 and J usage is TRBJ2-7; 7 positions agree with TRBD1. J lost 6 bases, V lost 6 bases, and 5 bases had no gene match. The CDR3 is 11 residues long. Germline loops: CDR1 DFQATT, CDR2 SNEGSKA (reference sequence). The CDR3 spells CSAKRQGEQYF. The CDR3 DNA reads TGCAGTGCAAAACGACAGGGCGAGCAGTACTTC.

The rearrangement links TRBV6-1 to TRBJ2-7, with 7 nucleotides matching TRBD1. The V gene end was trimmed by 6 bases and the J gene end by 3 bases; junction bases not matched to a gene: 5. CDR1 MNHNS and CDR2 SASEGT come from the germline V gene. This CDR3 spans 13 amino acids. CDR3 bases: TGTGCCAGCAGCGGGGACAGAAACTACGAGCAGTACTTC. This gives the protein CASSGDRNYEQYF.

This sequence joins TRBV6-6 and TRBJ2-5, with TRBD1 matching 8 bases. The DNA end is a closer match to TRBJ2-7, so the J assignment may be wrong. CDR1 is MNHNY, CDR2 SVGAGI, per germline (reference sequence). This CDR3 comprises 15 residues. The DNA of the CDR3 is TGTGCCAGCAGTCGGGACAGGCCCAAACTCTACGAGCAGTACTTC. Amino acids: CASSRDRPKLYEQYF.

The chain links TRBV5-6 to TRBJ2-2; D remains ambiguous. Trimming took 0 bases from V and 5 from J, leaving 5 bases between them. Germline values: CDR1 SGHDT, CDR2 YYEEEE. The CDR3 consists of 13 residues. In nucleotides, the CDR3 is TGTGCCAGCAGCTTGGGACTTACCGGGGAGCTGTTTTTT. Its protein is CASSLGLTGELFF.

The chain has TRBV2 and TRBJ2-1, with 10 bases aligning to TRBD2. Germline CDR1 reads SNHLY; CDR2 reads FYNNEI. This CDR3 contains 14 residues. Trimming took 4 bases from V and 5 from J; bases not matched to a gene: 2. The CDR3 nucleotides are TGTGCCAGCAGTGCTACTAGCGGGAACAATGAGCAGTTCTTC. It encodes CASSATSGNNEQFF. Full variable domain (remainder filled in from reference TRBV2 and TRBJ2-1): EPEVTQTPSHQVTQMGQEVILRCVPISNHLYFYWYRQILGQKVEFLVSFYNNEISEKSEIFDDQFSVERPDGSNFTLKIRSTKLEDSAMYFCASSATSGNNEQFFGPGTRLTVL.

This clone came up a few times. The rearrangement joins TRBV28 to TRBJ2-7, with TRBD2 as a possible D gene (6 bases). Germline V gene data show CDR1 as MDHEN and CDR2 as SYDVKM. Trimming cost V 6 bases and J 2 bases, with 14 bases left between them. The CDR3 totals 14 residues. CDR3 bases: TGTGCCAGCAGGGCCGGGACTGGCACCTACGAGCAGTACTTC. Its translation: CASRAGTGTYEQYF.

The V call is TRBV6-6, the J call TRBJ1-4; a possible D gene is TRBD1 (5 bases). CDR1 is MNHNY, CDR2 SVGAGI, per germline (reference sequence). Between the trimmed V and J ends, which lost 6 bases and 2 bases, there was a span of 10 bases. The CDR3 consists of 14 residues. DNA of the CDR3: TGTGCCAGCAGGACAGCCTCGACTAATGAAAAACTGTTTTTT. As protein: CASRTASTNEKLFF.

Of note for this clone: The sample carries other DNA sequences with the same CDR3. The genes are TRBV25-1 and TRBJ2-5, with D unclear. Germline V gene lookup returns CDR1 MGHDK and CDR2 SYGVNS. Trimming cost V 1 base and J 6 bases, with 3 bases left between them. The CDR3 is 11 amino acids. Written as DNA, the CDR3 is TGTGCCAGCAGTGAATCTAAGACCCAGTACTTC. Its protein is CASSESKTQYF.

V gene TRBV4-1 combines with J gene TRBJ2-7, with D tentatively TRBD2 (5 bases). CDR1 and CDR2 from the germline V gene are MGHRA and YSYEKL. The germline V and J ends were trimmed by 4 bases and 1 base, with 14 bases remaining between them. There are 15 residues in the CDR3. For the CDR3, the DNA is TGCGCCAGCAGCCCTAGGGTGGGCGGGTCCTACGAGCAGTACTTC. It is translated as CASSPRVGGSYEQYF.

Comment on this clone: Relative to the germline gene, one junction end is altered; a read error may explain this. Other DNA sequences in the same sample also yield this CDR3. This sequence joins TRBV10-1 and TRBJ1-6; 8 bases line up with TRBD1. The CDR3 length is 18 residues. Looked up from germline, CDR1 is WNHNN and CDR2 is SYGVQD (reference sequence). Here the CDR3 DNA reads TGCGCCAGCAGCCCGGGGGACAGGCCTCACGCCCGGAATTCCCCCCTCCACTTT. This translates into CASSPGDRPHARNSPLHF.

This clone was recorded only once. The chain recombines TRBV5-6 with TRBJ2-5, with D unclear. This CDR3 has 16 residues. V was pared by 0 bases and J by 4 bases, with 16 bases between. Germline V gene sequence: CDR1 SGHDT, CDR2 YYEEEE. The CDR3 is CASSLARTSPGETQYF. In nucleotides, the CDR3 is TGTGCCAGCAGCTTGGCCCGAACCTCCCCGGGAGAGACCCAGTACTTC. Together with reference TRBV5-6 and TRBJ2-5, the CDR3 gives the full variable domain: DAGVTQSPTHLIKTRGQQVTLRCSPKSGHDTVSWYQQALGQGPQFIFQYYEEEERQRGNFPDRFSGHQFPNYSSELNVNALLLGDSALYLCASSLARTSPGETQYFGPGTRLLVL.